The sequence of this TCR beta chain was determined in a study of T cells in Graves' hyperthyroidism and ophthalmopathy. RNA transcripts yielded amplified TCR beta CDR3 regions. RT-PCR in the first round (using the HTBI primer set) targeted the TCR CDR3. MiXCR, applied by TCRdb to the multiplex PCR reads, yields one record per CDR3 protein. The table includes a few hundred thousand distinct CDR3 sequences, more than 15% detected once. Losses at the gene ends were 1 base for V and 9 bases for J; bases not matched to a gene: 10. The length of the CDR3 is 17 residues. CDR1 and CDR2 from the germline V gene are DFQATT and SNEGSKA (reference sequence).

The sequence was obtained from a woman aged 25 to 39 with Graves' hyperthyroidism. The sequenced sample consisted of blood. The chain carries TRBV20-1 and TRBJ2-1; 15 bases align to TRBD2. The CDR3 here is CSARVMGLAGGRGEQFF. The CDR3 bases are TGCAGTGCTAGAGTTATGGGACTAGCGGGAGGACGGGGTGAGCAGTTCTTC.